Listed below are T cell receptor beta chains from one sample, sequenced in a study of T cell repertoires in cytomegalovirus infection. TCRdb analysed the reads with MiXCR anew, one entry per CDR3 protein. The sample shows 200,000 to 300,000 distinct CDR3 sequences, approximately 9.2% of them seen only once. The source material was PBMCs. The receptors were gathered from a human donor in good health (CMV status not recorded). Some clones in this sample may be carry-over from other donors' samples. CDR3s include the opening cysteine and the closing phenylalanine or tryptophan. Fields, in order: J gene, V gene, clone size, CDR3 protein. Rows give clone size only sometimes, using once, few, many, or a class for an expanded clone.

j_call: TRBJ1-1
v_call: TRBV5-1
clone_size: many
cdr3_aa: CASSLGTALNTEAFF

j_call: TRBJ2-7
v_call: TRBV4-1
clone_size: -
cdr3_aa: CASSQEQGRGEQYF

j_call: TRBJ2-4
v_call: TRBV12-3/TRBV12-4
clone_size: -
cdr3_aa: CASSSNRVAKNIQYF

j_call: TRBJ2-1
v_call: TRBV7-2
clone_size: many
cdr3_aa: CASSLAPSGGTEKLF

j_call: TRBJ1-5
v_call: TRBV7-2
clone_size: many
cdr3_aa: CASSLEGIRNQPQHF

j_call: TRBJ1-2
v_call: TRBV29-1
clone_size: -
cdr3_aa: CSARDRGIYGYTF

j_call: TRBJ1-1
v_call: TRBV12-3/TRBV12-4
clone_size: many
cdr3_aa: CASRAHFTMNTEAFF

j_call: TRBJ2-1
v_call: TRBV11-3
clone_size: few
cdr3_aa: CASSLGRENNEQFF

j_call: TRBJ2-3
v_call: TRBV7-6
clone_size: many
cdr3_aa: CASSLRQSTDTQYF

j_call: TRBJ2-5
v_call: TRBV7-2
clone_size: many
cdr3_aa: CASSLGGFPQETQYF

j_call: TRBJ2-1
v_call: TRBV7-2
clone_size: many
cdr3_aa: CASSSGLAGGWRNEQFF

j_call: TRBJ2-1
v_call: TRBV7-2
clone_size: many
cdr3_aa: CASSYVAGANNEQFF

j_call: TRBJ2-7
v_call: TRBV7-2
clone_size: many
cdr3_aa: CASSLGAGGPSSYEQYF

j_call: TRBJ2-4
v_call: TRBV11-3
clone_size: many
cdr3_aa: CASSFPGGRIQYF

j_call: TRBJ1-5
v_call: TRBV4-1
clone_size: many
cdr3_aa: CASSQESRGGQPQHF

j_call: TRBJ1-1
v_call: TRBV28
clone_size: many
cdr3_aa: CASSVQQGNTEAFF